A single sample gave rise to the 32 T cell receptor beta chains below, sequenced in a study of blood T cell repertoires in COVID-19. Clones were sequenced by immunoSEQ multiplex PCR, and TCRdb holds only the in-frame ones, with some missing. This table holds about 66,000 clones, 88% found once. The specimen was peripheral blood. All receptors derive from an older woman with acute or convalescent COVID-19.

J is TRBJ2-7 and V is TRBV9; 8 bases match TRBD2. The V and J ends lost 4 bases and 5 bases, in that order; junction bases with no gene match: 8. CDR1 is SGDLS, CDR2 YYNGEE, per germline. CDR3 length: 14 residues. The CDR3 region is CASSPRLARDEQYF. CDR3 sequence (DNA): TGTGCCAGCAGCCCCCGACTAGCGCGCGACGAGCAGTACTTC.

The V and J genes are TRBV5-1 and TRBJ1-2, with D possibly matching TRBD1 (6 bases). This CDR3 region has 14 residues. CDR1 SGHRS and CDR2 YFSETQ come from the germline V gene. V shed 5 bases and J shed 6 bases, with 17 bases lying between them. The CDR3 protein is CASSPGHKEDGYTF. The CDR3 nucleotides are TGCGCCAGCAGTCCGGGACACAAGGAAGATGGCTACACCTTC.

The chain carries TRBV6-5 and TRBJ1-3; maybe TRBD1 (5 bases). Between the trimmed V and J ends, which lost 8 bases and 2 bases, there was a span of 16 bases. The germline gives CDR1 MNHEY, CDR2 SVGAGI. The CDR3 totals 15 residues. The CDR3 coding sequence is TGTGCCAGCTCCCCGAACGGGGGGACTGGAAACACCATATATTTT. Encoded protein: CASSPNGGTGNTIYF.

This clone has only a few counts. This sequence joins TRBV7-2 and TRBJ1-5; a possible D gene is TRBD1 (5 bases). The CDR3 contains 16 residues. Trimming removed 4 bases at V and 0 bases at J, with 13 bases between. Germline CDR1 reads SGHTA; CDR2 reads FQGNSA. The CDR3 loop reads CASSSQGTNSNQPQHF. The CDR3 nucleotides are TGTGCCAGCAGCTCCCAAGGGACTAATAGCAATCAGCCCCAGCATTTT.

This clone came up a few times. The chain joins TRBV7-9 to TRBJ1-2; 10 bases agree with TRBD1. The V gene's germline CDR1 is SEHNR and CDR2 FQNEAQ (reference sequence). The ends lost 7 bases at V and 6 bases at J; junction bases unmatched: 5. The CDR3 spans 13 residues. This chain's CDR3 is CASIGQGEDGYTF. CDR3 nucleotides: TGTGCCAGCATCGGACAGGGGGAAGATGGCTACACCTTC.

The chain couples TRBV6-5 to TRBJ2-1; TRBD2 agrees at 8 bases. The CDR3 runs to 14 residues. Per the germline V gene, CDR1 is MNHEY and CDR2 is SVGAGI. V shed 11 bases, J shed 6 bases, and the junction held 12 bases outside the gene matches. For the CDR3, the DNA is TGTGCCTCGCGGGGGGTAGCGGGAATCAATGAGCAGTTCTTC. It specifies CASRGVAGINEQFF.

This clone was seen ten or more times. The CDR3 DNA reads TGCGCCAGCAGCTTAACGGACAGGGAGGGAGCCGAGCAGTACTTC. It is translated as CASSLTDREGAEQYF. V and J are TRBV5-1 and TRBJ2-7; weak D call: TRBD1 (8 bases). With 2 bases removed from V and 6 bases from J, the gap between germline ends came to 18 bases. Germline-derived CDR1 and CDR2 are SGHRS and YFSETQ. CDR3 length: 15 residues.

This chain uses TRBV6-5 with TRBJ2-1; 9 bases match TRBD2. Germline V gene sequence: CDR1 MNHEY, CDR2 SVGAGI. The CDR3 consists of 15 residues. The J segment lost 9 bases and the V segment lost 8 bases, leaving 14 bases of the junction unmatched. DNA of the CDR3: TGTGCCAGCGGTAGACTAGCGGCCAAAAAGAGTGAGCAGTTCTTC. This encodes CASGRLAAKKSEQFF.

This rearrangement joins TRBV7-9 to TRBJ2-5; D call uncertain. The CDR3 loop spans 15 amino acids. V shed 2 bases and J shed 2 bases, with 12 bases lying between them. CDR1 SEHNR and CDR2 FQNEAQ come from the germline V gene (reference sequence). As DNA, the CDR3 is TGTGCCAGCAGCTTAACGAGGCAGCAACAAGAGACCCAGTACTTC. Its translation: CASSLTRQQQETQYF.

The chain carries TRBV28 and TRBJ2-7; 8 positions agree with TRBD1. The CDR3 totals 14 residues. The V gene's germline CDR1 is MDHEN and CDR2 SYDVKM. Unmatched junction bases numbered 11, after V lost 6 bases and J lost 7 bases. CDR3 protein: CASRSGGARQEQYF. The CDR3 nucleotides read TGTGCCAGCAGATCAGGGGGCGCCCGGCAAGAGCAGTACTTC.

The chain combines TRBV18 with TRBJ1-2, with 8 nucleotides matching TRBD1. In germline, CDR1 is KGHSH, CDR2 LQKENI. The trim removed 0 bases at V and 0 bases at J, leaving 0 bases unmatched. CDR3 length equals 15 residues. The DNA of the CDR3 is TGTGCCAGCTCACCACCGGGACAGGCTAACTATGGCTACACCTTC. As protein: CASSPPGQANYGYTF.

Here the CDR3 reads CASSSDREGNEKLFF. CDR3 coding DNA: TGTGCCAGCAGTTCGGACAGGGAGGGAAATGAAAAACTGTTTTTT. This chain uses TRBV3-1 (or the pseudogene TRBV3-2) with TRBJ1-4; 8 bases are shared with TRBD1. CDR3 length: 15 amino acids. The ends lost 6 bases at V and 5 bases at J; junction bases unmatched: 8. Per germline, CDR1 LGHDT and CDR2 YNNKEL (reference sequence).

CDR3 sequence (DNA): TGTGCCAGCTTCGAGGAGCGCTATGGCTACACCTTC. Protein sequence: CASFEERYGYTF. The chain carries TRBV6-5 and TRBJ1-2; D is unresolved. The CDR3 is 12 residues long. The germline V and J ends were trimmed by 8 bases and 4 bases, with 11 bases remaining between them. Germline V lookup: CDR1 MNHEY, CDR2 SVGAGI.

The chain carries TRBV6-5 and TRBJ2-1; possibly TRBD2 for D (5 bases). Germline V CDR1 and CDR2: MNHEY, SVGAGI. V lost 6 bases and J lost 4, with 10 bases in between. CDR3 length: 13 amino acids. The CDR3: CASRVLDYNEQFF. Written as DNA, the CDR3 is TGTGCCAGCAGAGTACTAGATTACAATGAGCAGTTCTTC.

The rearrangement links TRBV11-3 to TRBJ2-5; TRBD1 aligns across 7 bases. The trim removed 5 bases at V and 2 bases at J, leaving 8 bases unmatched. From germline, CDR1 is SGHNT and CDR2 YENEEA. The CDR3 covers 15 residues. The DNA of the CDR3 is TGTGCCAGCAGCCTTCGGGACAGCCCTCAAGAGACCCAGTACTTC. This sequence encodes CASSLRDSPQETQYF.

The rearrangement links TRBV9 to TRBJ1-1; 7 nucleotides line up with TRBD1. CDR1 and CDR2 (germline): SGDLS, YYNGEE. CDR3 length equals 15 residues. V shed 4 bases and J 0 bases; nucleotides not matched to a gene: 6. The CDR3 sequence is CASSFGQVMNTEAFF. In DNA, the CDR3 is TGTGCCAGCAGCTTCGGACAGGTAATGAACACTGAAGCTTTCTTT. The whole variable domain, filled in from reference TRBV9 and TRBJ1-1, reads DSGVTQTPKHLITATGQRVTLRCSPRSGDLSVYWYQQSLDQGLQFLIQYYNGEERAKGNILERFSAQQFPDLHSELNLSSLELGDSALYFCASSFGQVMNTEAFFGQGTRLTVV.

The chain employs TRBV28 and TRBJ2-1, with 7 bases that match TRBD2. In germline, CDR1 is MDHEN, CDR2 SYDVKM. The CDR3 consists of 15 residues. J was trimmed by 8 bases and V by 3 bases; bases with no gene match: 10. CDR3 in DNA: TGTGCCAGCAGTTTTCAAGGACGACTAGCTGATGAGCAGTTCTTC. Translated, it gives CASSFQGRLADEQFF. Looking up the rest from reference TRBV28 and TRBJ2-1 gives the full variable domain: DVKVTQSSRYLVKRTGEKVFLECVQDMDHENMFWYRQDPGLGLRLIYFSYDVKMKEKGDIPEGYSVSREKKERFSLILESASTNQTSMYLCASSFQGRLADEQFFGPGTRLTVL.

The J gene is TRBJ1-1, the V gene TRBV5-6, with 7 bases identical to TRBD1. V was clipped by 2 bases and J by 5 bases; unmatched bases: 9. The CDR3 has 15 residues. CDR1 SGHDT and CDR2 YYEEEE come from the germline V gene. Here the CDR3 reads CASSLTGVSSTEAFF. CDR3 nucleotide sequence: TGTGCCAGCAGCTTAACAGGGGTCTCGTCGACTGAAGCTTTCTTT. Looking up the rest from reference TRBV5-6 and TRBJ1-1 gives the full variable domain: DAGVTQSPTHLIKTRGQQVTLRCSPKSGHDTVSWYQQALGQGPQFIFQYYEEEERQRGNFPDRFSGHQFPNYSSELNVNALLLGDSALYLCASSLTGVSSTEAFFGQGTRLTVV.

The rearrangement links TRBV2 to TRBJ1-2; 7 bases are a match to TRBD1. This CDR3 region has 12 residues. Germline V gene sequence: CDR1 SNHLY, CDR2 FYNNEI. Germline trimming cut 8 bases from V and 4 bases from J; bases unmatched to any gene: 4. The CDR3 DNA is TGTGCCAGCGTACAGGGGACCTATGGCTACACCTTC. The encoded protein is CASVQGTYGYTF. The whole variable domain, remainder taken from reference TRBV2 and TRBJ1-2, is EPEVTQTPSHQVTQMGQEVILRCVPISNHLYFYWYRQILGQKVEFLVSFYNNEISEKSEIFDDQFSVERPDGSNFTLKIRSTKLEDSAMYFCASVQGTYGYTFGSGTRLTVV.

The CDR3 loop is CASSQGVAGTNTEAFF. CDR3 bases: TGTGCCAGCAGCCAAGGTGTTGCAGGGACTAACACTGAAGCTTTCTTT. The genes are TRBV4-2 and TRBJ1-1; D possibly corresponds to TRBD1 (5 bases). The CDR3 has 16 residues. V shed 1 base and J shed 2 bases, with 14 bases lying between them. In germline, CDR1 is LGHNA, CDR2 YNFKEQ.

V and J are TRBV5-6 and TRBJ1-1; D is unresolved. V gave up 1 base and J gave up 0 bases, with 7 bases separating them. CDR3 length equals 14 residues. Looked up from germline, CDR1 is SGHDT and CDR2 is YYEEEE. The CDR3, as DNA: TGTGCCAGCAGCTTGTTTGCGGTGAACACTGAAGCTTTCTTT. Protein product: CASSLFAVNTEAFF.

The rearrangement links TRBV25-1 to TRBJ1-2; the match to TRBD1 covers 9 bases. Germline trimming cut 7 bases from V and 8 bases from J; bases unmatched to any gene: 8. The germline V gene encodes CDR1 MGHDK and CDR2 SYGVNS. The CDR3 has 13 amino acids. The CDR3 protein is CASNTGGVSGYTF. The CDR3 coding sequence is TGTGCCAGCAATACAGGGGGCGTCTCCGGCTACACCTTC.

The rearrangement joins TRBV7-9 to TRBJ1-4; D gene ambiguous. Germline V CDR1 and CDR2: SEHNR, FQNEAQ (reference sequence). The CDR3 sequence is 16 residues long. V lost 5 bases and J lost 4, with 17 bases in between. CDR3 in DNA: TGTGCCAGCAGCCCCCAGCGCGTAGGATTTAATGAAAAACTGTTTTTT. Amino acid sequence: CASSPQRVGFNEKLFF.

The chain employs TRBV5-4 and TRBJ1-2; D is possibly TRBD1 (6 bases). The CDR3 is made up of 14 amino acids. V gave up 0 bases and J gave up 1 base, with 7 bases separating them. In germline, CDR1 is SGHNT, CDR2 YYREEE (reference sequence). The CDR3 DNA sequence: TGTGCCAGCAGCTTGGTGGACAGTAACTATGGCTACACCTTC. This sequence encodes CASSLVDSNYGYTF. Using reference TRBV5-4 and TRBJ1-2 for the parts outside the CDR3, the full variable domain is ETGVTQSPTHLIKTRGQQVTLRCSSQSGHNTVSWYQQALGQGPQFIFQYYREEENGRGNFPPRFSGLQFPNYSSELNVNALELDDSALYLCASSLVDSNYGYTFGSGTRLTVV.

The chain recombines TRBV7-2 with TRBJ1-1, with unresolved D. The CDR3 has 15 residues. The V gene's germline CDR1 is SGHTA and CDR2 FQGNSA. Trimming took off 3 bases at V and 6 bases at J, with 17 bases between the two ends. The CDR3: CASSFQIGVRAEAFF. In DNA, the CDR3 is TGTGCCAGCAGCTTCCAGATTGGGGTGAGGGCTGAAGCTTTCTTT.

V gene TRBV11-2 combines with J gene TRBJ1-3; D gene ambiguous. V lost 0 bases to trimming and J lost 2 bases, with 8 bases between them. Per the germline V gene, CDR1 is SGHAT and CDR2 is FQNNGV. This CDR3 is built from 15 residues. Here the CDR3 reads CASSLDGRAGNTIYF. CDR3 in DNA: TGTGCCAGCAGCTTAGACGGGAGAGCTGGAAACACCATATATTTT.

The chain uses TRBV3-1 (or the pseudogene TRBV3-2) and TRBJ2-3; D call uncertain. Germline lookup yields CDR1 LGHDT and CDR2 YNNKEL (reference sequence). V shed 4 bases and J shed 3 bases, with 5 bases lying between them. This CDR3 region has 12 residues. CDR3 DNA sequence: TGTGCCAGCAGCCCCGAGACAGATACGCAGTATTTT. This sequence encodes CASSPETDTQYF.

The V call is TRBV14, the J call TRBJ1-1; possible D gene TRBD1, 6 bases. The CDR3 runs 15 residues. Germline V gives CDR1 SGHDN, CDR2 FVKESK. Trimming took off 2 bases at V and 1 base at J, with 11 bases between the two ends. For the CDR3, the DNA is TGTGCCAGCAGCCAATACAGGGCGGCGAACACTGAAGCTTTCTTT. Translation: CASSQYRAANTEAFF.

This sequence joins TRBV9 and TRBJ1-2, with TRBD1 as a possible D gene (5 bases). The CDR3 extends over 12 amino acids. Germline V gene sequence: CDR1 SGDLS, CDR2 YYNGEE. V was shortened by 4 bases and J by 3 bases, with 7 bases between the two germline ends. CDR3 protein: CASSRGDYGYTF. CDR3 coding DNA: TGTGCCAGCAGCCGGGGGGACTATGGCTACACCTTC.

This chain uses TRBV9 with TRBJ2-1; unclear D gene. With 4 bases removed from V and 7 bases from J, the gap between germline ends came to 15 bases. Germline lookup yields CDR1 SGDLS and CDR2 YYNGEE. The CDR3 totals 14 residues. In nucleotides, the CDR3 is TGTGCCAGCAGCCCCTACAGCTTGGATAATGAGCAGTTCTTC. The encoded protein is CASSPYSLDNEQFF.

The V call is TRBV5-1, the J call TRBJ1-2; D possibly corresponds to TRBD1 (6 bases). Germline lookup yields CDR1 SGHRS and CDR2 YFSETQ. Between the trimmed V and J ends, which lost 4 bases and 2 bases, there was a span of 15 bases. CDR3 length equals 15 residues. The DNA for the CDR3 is TGCGCCAGCAGCCCGGGGGGCAGGGAGAACTATGGCTACACCTTC. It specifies CASSPGGRENYGYTF.

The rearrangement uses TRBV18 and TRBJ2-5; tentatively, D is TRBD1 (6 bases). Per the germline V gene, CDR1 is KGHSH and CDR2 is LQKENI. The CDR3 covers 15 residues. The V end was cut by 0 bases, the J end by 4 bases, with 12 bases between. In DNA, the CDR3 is TGTGCCAGCTCACCACCCAACACAGGGTCAGAGACCCAGTACTTC. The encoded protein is CASSPPNTGSETQYF.